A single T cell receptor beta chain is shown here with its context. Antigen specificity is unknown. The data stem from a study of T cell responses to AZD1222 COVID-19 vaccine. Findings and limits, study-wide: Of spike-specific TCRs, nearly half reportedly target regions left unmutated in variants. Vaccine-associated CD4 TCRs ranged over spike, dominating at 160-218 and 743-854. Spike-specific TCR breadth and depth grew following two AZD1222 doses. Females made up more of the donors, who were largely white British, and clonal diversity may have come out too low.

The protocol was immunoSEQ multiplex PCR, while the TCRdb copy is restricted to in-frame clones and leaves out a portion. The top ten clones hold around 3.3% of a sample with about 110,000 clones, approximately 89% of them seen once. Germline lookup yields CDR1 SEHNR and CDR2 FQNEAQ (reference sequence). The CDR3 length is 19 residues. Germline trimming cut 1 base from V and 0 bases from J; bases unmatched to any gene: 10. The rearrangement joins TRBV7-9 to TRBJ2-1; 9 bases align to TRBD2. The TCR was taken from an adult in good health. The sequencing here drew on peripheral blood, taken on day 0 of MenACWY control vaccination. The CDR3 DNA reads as TGTGCCAGCAGCTTAGGGGCGGCGGGGGGGTCCCTCTCCTACAATGAGCAGTTCTTC. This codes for CASSLGAAGGSLSYNEQFF.